These T cell receptor beta chains were read from a single sample in a study of blood T cell repertoires in COVID-19. Clones were sequenced by immunoSEQ multiplex PCR, and TCRdb holds only the in-frame ones, with some missing. Among around 47,000 clones listed, around 80% were seen once. The sequenced sample was peripheral blood. All receptors come from a woman older than 75 with COVID-19, enrolled during active disease. The CDR3 runs from the conserved cysteine through the conserved F or W. Fields, in order: D gene, clone size, V gene, J gene, CDR3 DNA, CDR3 protein. The D gene is left open where the match is weak. Size is omitted from some rows. Given values are once, few, many or a class for expanded clones.

D: TRBD1; size: NA; V: TRBV2; J: TRBJ1-2; DNA: TGTGCCAGCAGTAGGAACGGACAGGGGGCTTCCACCTTC; CDR3: CASSRNGQGASTF
D: TRBD1; size: hyperexpanded; V: TRBV19; J: TRBJ2-7; DNA: TGTGCCAGTAGTCCGACAGGGGGCATAGGCGAGCAGTACTTC; CDR3: CASSPTGGIGEQYF
D: NA; size: NA; V: TRBV3-1/TRBV3-2; J: TRBJ1-2; DNA: TGTGCCAGCAGCCGGGCCCAGGGTAAGAACTATGGCTACACCTTC; CDR3: CASSRAQGKNYGYTF
D: NA; size: few; V: TRBV24-1; J: TRBJ1-2; DNA: TGTGCCACCAGTGATTTTGGTACTGCTAACTATGGCTACACCTTC; CDR3: CATSDFGTANYGYTF
D: TRBD1; size: NA; V: TRBV4-1; J: TRBJ2-4; DNA: TGCGCCAGCAGCCCCAGACAGGGGACAGTAGACATTCAGTACTTC; CDR3: CASSPRQGTVDIQYF
D: TRBD1; size: NA; V: TRBV14; J: TRBJ2-2; DNA: TGTGCCAGCAGCCGTCGTTTGACAGGGGCCGACACCGGGGAGCTGTTTTTT; CDR3: CASSRRLTGADTGELFF
D: TRBD1; size: few; V: TRBV7-2; J: TRBJ1-2; DNA: TGTGCCAGCAGCCCACGACAGGGGGCGCAAGCTAACTATGGCTACACCTTC; CDR3: CASSPRQGAQANYGYTF
D: TRBD1; size: NA; V: TRBV29-1; J: TRBJ1-1; DNA: TGCAGCGTCCGGACAGGGATGAACACTGAAGCTTTCTTT; CDR3: CSVRTGMNTEAFF
D: NA; size: NA; V: TRBV19; J: TRBJ2-1; DNA: TGTGCCAGTAGTACCCCCCCCCAGGATGAGCAGTTCTTC; CDR3: CASSTPPQDEQFF
D: TRBD1; size: few; V: TRBV30; J: TRBJ1-2; DNA: TGTGCCTGGAGCCGACAGGGGGCCAGTGGCTACACCTTC; CDR3: CAWSRQGASGYTF
D: TRBD1; size: many; V: TRBV7-9; J: TRBJ2-1; DNA: TGTGCCAGCAGCTCGGACAGGATCACCTACAATGAGCAGTTCTTC; CDR3: CASSSDRITYNEQFF
D: TRBD1; size: NA; V: TRBV19; J: TRBJ2-5; DNA: TGTGCCAGTAGTTTAGGACAGGGGAATTTAAAAGAGACCCAGTACTTC; CDR3: CASSLGQGNLKETQYF
D: TRBD2; size: few; V: TRBV2; J: TRBJ2-7; DNA: TGTGCCAGCAGTGAATCCGGACTAGCGGAGAGCTCCTACGAGCAGTACTTC; CDR3: CASSESGLAESSYEQYF
D: TRBD1; size: NA; V: TRBV5-1; J: TRBJ1-2; DNA: TGCGCCAGCAGCGTCACAGGGGACGGCTATGGCTACACCTTC; CDR3: CASSVTGDGYGYTF
D: TRBD2; size: NA; V: TRBV19; J: TRBJ2-3; DNA: TGTGCCCTAGAAACTAGCGGGAATTGCACAGATACGCAGTATTTT; CDR3: CALETSGNCTDTQYF
D: NA; size: NA; V: TRBV7-9; J: TRBJ2-5; DNA: TGTGCCAGCGGCCAGGCCGCTCCCCAAGAGACCCAGTACTTC; CDR3: CASGQAAPQETQYF
D: NA; size: once; V: TRBV5-1; J: TRBJ2-5; DNA: TGCGCCAGCAGGGGGAGTGGGACAACTCAAGAGACCCAGTACTTC; CDR3: CASRGSGTTQETQYF
D: TRBD2; size: NA; V: TRBV29-1; J: TRBJ2-3; DNA: TGCAGCGTTGCACTAGCGGGAGGAGGTCGCACAGATACGCAGTATTTT; CDR3: CSVALAGGGRTDTQYF
D: NA; size: NA; V: TRBV5-1; J: TRBJ1-1; DNA: TGCGCCAGCAGCTTCTCGGGACAACCGACGAACACTGAAGCTTTCTTT; CDR3: CASSFSGQPTNTEAFF
D: TRBD2; size: NA; V: TRBV3-1/TRBV3-2; J: TRBJ2-5; DNA: TGTGCCAGCAGCCACTCAAGTGGCCGGGGGGGACAAGAGACCCAGTACTTC; CDR3: CASSHSSGRGGQETQYF
D: NA; size: NA; V: TRBV9; J: TRBJ1-1; DNA: TGTGCCAGCATCTTCGCCCGGAACCGGGTAAGACGGGAAGCTTTCTTT; CDR3: CASIFARNRVRREAFF
D: NA; size: NA; V: TRBV3-1/TRBV3-2; J: TRBJ2-7; DNA: TGTGCCAGCAGCCAGGTGGCCGGCGGGATGGGTTCGGCATACGAGCAGTACTTC; CDR3: CASSQVAGGMGSAYEQYF
D: NA; size: once; V: TRBV28; J: TRBJ2-1; DNA: TGTGCCAGCACAAAGGACTTTTACAATGAGCAGTTCTTC; CDR3: CASTKDFYNEQFF
D: TRBD2; size: NA; V: TRBV24-1; J: TRBJ2-3; DNA: TGTGCCACCAGTAGCGGGAGGACCGCAGATACGCAGTATTTT; CDR3: CATSSGRTADTQYF
D: NA; size: NA; V: TRBV12-1; J: TRBJ2-5; DNA: TGTGCCAGCAGCTTTGCGCGTCCGCAAGAGACCCAGTACTTC; CDR3: CASSFARPQETQYF
D: NA; size: NA; V: TRBV7-2; J: TRBJ1-1; DNA: TGTGCCAGCAGCTTAGGTACACCCCCGGGCACTGAAGCTTTCTTT; CDR3: CASSLGTPPGTEAFF
D: TRBD2; size: NA; V: TRBV7-9; J: TRBJ2-5; DNA: TGTGCCAGCAGCCTCCTAACAGCGGGATTAGAGACCCAGTACTTC; CDR3: CASSLLTAGLETQYF
D: NA; size: NA; V: TRBV6-5; J: TRBJ2-3; DNA: TGTGCCAGCAGTCAGACAGATACGCAGTATTTT; CDR3: CASSQTDTQYF
D: TRBD1; size: NA; V: TRBV6-2/TRBV6-3; J: TRBJ2-7; DNA: TGTGCCAGCAGCGACCGACAGGGTTACTACGAGCAGTACTTC; CDR3: CASSDRQGYYEQYF
D: TRBD1; size: once; V: TRBV5-4; J: TRBJ2-5; DNA: TGTGCCAGCAGCTTGGCCGCAGGGGGCGCGGAGACCCAGTACTTC; CDR3: CASSLAAGGAETQYF
D: NA; size: NA; V: TRBV19; J: TRBJ2-1; DNA: TGTGCCAGTAGTATACGTCTTGGTCTACACAATGAGCAGTTCTTC; CDR3: CASSIRLGLHNEQFF
D: NA; size: NA; V: TRBV19; J: TRBJ2-7; DNA: TGTGCCAGTAGTCTTGGGCGCTCCTACGAGCAGTACTTC; CDR3: CASSLGRSYEQYF
D: NA; size: NA; V: TRBV7-3; J: TRBJ2-5; DNA: TGTGCCAGCAGCCCCTCCGCGGGGTACCAAGAGACCCAGTACTTC; CDR3: CASSPSAGYQETQYF
D: NA; size: NA; V: TRBV7-2; J: TRBJ2-1; DNA: TGTGCCAGCAGCACAGGACGGAATGAGCAGTTCTTC; CDR3: CASSTGRNEQFF
D: TRBD1; size: NA; V: TRBV28; J: TRBJ1-2; DNA: TGTGCCAGCAGCCCTACCGGACAGGGGGCGCTCACAAATGGCTACACCTTC; CDR3: CASSPTGQGALTNGYTF
D: TRBD1; size: NA; V: TRBV2; J: TRBJ1-2; DNA: TGTGCCAGCAGTGAAGTAGTGGACAGGACCTATGGCTACACCTTC; CDR3: CASSEVVDRTYGYTF
D: TRBD2; size: NA; V: TRBV2; J: TRBJ2-6; DNA: TGTGCCAGCAGCAAGGGACTAGCGGGCTTCAGCTCTGGGGCCAACGTCCTGACTTTC; CDR3: CASSKGLAGFSSGANVLTF
D: NA; size: NA; V: TRBV9; J: TRBJ2-1; DNA: TGTGCCAGCAGCGTAGGTCCCGCCAGCAATGAGCAGTTCTTC; CDR3: CASSVGPASNEQFF
D: TRBD1; size: NA; V: TRBV6-5; J: TRBJ2-3; DNA: TGTGCCAGCAGTTACTCGGGGACAGCGACAGATACGCAGTATTTT; CDR3: CASSYSGTATDTQYF